The 3 T cell receptor beta chains listed next were all sequenced from one sample in a study of CD8+ T cells in alopecia areata (dated by TCRdb to between 2018 and 2020). Preparation of the library involved the immunoSEQ multiplex PCR assay. RNA was extracted from all samples and reverse transcribed into cDNA, which served as template for TCR sequencing. TCRdb carries this immuneACCESS record with in-frame sequences only. Its versions omit some clonotypes, under half of them owing to an unresolved V gene in the studies checked, with the rest unexplained. Counted in this sample were around 97,000 clones; more than 75% of them appeared once. The ten largest clones represent 8.5% to 14% of the sample. Interpreted using the paper, the treatment or condition label stands for: oral pan-JAK inhibitor, 5-10 mg twice daily. The material sequenced was CD8+ T cells sorted from blood, taken at approximately week 30, from a patient treated with tofacitinib. These receptors all come from a human donor with alopecia areata.

CDR3 nucleotide sequence: TGTGCCAGCAGCCTCCTAAGAGGGAGCAGCCCCCCGTTCTTC. This encodes CASSLLRGSSPPFF. The V call is TRBV4-2, the J call TRBJ2-1, with TRBD2 as a possible D gene (5 bases). This CDR3 contains 14 residues. In germline, CDR1 is LGHNA, CDR2 YNFKEQ. V shed 4 bases and J shed 15 bases, with 22 bases lying between them.

The CDR3 coding sequence is TGCGCCAGCAGCCAATTGCTAGCGGGAGCTCGAGATGAGCAGTTCTTC. As protein: CASSQLLAGARDEQFF. V is TRBV4-1 and J is TRBJ2-1; 10 nucleotides match TRBD2. CDR3 size: 16 residues. V dropped 2 bases and J dropped 8; count of bases not matched to a gene: 9. Germline CDR1 and CDR2: MGHRA and YSYEKL.

This clone has a single count. The rearrangement uses TRBV7-9 and TRBJ1-1, with D hard to call. Germline V gene data show CDR1 as SEHNR and CDR2 as FQNEAQ (reference sequence). This CDR3 has 14 amino acids. The V end lost 0 bases, the J end lost 1 base, and 6 bases lay between the germline ends. CDR3 coding DNA: TGTGCCAGCAGCTTAGCTGAGTGGAACACTGAAGCTTTCTTT. Protein product: CASSLAEWNTEAFF.